Presented here are 2 T cell receptor beta chains from one specimen sequenced in a study of blood T cell repertoires in COVID-19. The assay was immunoSEQ multiplex PCR, and TCRdb's table has in-frame clones only and misses some. The data show 200,000 to 300,000 clones, around 88% seen once. Sequencing was carried out using peripheral blood. The receptors shown here come from a man aged 25-40 years with active or convalescent COVID-19.

This clone came up once. The chain uses TRBV9 and TRBJ1-2; D remains ambiguous. V was cut by 4 bases and J by 0 bases, with 22 bases left in between. This CDR3 comprises 18 residues. The V gene's germline CDR1 is SGDLS and CDR2 YYNGEE. The CDR3 DNA reads TGTGCCAGCAGCTTCTCCGGGATAGAATATGGCTCTAACTATGGCTACACCTTC. As protein: CASSFSGIEYGSNYGYTF.

The gene calls are TRBV6-5 and TRBJ1-1, with TRBD1 matching over 7 bases. This CDR3 is 14 amino acids long. Germline V gene sequence: CDR1 MNHEY, CDR2 SVGAGI. J was trimmed by 1 base and V by 6 bases; bases with no gene match: 5. The CDR3 region is CASRKPGGNTEAFF. The CDR3 nucleotides are TGTGCCAGCAGAAAACCAGGGGGGAACACTGAAGCTTTCTTT.